Sequencing of this T cell receptor beta chain was carried out in a study of blood T cell repertoires in COVID-19. In the original workflow: From reference gene primer amplification, estimates of nucleated cell counts were derived. TCRdb's table, derived via immunoSEQ multiplex PCR, lists solely in-frame clones and lacks some. V and J calls and clone size come straight from that table; D and trimming were deduced from the DNA. Here the sample spans a few hundred thousand clones, around nine tenths being singletons. Ages ranged from about 18 to 89 years, with residence in under 25 US areas. Recovery meant two consecutive negative NP/OP PCR tests, professional clearance, or resolved symptoms. The CDR3 is 15 amino acids. Germline assignment: CDR1 SGHTA and CDR2 FQGNSA. After removal of 5 bases from V and 1 base from J, the junction contained 7 bases not matched to a gene.

Sequenced sample: PBMCs or T cells enriched from blood (not recorded which). The chain joins TRBV7-2 to TRBJ2-5, with 7 bases lining up with TRBD1. The clonotype comes from a woman younger than 35 who had recovered from COVID-19. This chain's CDR3 is CASSTRTGSQETQYF. For the CDR3, the DNA is TGTGCCAGCAGCACCCGGACAGGATCCCAAGAGACCCAGTACTTC.